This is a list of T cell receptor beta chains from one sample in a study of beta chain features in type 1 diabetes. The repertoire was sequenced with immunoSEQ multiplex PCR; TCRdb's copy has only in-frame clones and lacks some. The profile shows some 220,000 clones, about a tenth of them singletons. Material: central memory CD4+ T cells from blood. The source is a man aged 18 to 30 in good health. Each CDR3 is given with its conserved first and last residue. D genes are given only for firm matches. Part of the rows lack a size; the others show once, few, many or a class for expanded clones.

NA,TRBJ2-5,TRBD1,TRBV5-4,TGTGCCAGCACCTTGACAGGGGGCGTTGCGGAGACCCAGTACTTC,CASTLTGGVAETQYF
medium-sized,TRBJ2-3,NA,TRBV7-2,TGTGCCAGCAGCTTAACGGCTGCGTCCTCAGGAAGGGATACGCAGTATTTT,CASSLTAASSGRDTQYF
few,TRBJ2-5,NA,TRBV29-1,TGCAGCGTCGGGGGTAGGGGGAGAGAGACCCAGTACTTC,CSVGGRGRETQYF
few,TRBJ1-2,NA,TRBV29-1,TGCAGCGTTGTAGTGGGGGTGACCTATGGCTACACCTTC,CSVVVGVTYGYTF
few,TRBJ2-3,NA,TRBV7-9,TGTGCCAGCAGCTTAGAGATAGCGCCATCCACAGATACGCAGTATTTT,CASSLEIAPSTDTQYF
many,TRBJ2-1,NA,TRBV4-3,TGCGCCAGCAGCCAAGCGGGGAACTACAATGAGCAGTTCTTC,CASSQAGNYNEQFF
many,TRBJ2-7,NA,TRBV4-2,TGTGCCAGCAGCCTTTCAACCCTGGGTCGGACTGTAAACTACGAGCAGTACTTC,CASSLSTLGRTVNYEQYF
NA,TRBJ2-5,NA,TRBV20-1,TGCAGTGCTCTCCGCGTGGAGACCCAGTACTTC,CSALRVETQYF
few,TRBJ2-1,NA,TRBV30,TGTGCCTGGAGTGTACTTTCACAGGGCAACAATGAGCAGTTCTTC,CAWSVLSQGNNEQFF
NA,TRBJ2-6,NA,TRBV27,TGTGCCATTCCAGATTCTGGGGCCAACGTCCTGACTTTC,CAIPDSGANVLTF
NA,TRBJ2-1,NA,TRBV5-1,TGCGCCAGCAGCGAAAAGGTGGGTGGGCTCAATGAGCAGTTCTTC,CASSEKVGGLNEQFF
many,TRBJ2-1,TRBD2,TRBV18,TGTGCCAGCTCAGGCGGGACTATGAATGAGCAGTTCTTC,CASSGGTMNEQFF
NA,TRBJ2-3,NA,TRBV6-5,TGTGCCAGCAGTTTACTCCTTCAGGGCACAGATACGCAGTATTTT,CASSLLLQGTDTQYF
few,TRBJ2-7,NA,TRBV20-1,TGCAGTGCCTCAGGCGCCTACGAGCAGTACTTC,CSASGAYEQYF
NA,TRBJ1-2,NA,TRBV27,TGTGCCAGCGGCACCTGGTCAGGGAGTGCTGGCTACACCTTC,CASGTWSGSAGYTF
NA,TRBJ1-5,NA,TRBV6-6,TGTGCCAGCAGTCCTGACAGGAGTTATCAGCCCCAGCATTTT,CASSPDRSYQPQHF
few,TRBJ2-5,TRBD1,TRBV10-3,TGTGCCATCAGCGCCAACACAGGGGGGAGAGCGACCCAGTACTTC,CAISANTGGRATQYF
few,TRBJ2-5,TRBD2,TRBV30,TGTGCCTGGGGTCATCTAGCGGGAGGGATGCAAGAGACCCAGTACTTC,CAWGHLAGGMQETQYF
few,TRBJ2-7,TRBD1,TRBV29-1,TGCAGCGTTACCGGGACAGGGGGCTTTCACGAGCAGTACTTC,CSVTGTGGFHEQYF
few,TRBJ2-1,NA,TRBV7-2,TGTGCCAGCAGCTGGGAGGAGGGGTTTAACAATGAGCAGTTCTTC,CASSWEEGFNNEQFF
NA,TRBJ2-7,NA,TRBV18,TGTGCCAGCTCACCGGGGAGATACGAGCAGTACTTC,CASSPGRYEQYF
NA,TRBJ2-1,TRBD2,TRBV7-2,TGTGCCAGCAGCCGACTAGCGAGGTGGAATGAGCAGTTCTTC,CASSRLARWNEQFF
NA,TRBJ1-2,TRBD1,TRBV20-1,TGCAGTGCTTCGCCAGGGGGTGGCTACACCTTC,CSASPGGGYTF
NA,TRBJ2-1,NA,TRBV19,TGTGCCAGTAGTATTGGTGGCGGGATTGGGAGTGAGCAGTTCTTC,CASSIGGGIGSEQFF
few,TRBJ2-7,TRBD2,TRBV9,TGTGCCAGCAGCGCCCAGTATGGATTTGCGGGAGAGGCCCCCGAGCAGTACTTC,CASSAQYGFAGEAPEQYF
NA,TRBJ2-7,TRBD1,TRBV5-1,TGCGCCAGCAGCTCGACAGGGTTAATACACGAGCAGTACTTC,CASSSTGLIHEQYF
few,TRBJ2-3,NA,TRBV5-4,TGTGCCAGCAGCTTGGTACCGACAGGACAAGATGATACGCAGTATTTT,CASSLVPTGQDDTQYF
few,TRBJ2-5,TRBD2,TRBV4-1,TGCGCCAGCAGCCAAGATCGCTTGGGACTAGCGGGAGAAGAGACCCAGTACTTC,CASSQDRLGLAGEETQYF
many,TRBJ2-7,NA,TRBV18,TGTGCCAGCTCACCACCACGGACGACCTACGAGCAGTACTTC,CASSPPRTTYEQYF
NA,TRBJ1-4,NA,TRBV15,TGTGCCACCAGCAGAGGCAGGAATGAAAAACTGTTTTTT,CATSRGRNEKLFF
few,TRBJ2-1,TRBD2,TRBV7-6,TGTGCCAGCAGCTCTAGCGGGAGGACCAACAATGAGCAGTTCTTC,CASSSSGRTNNEQFF
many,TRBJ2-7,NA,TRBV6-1,TGTGCCAGCAAGCTCAGTTCCTACGAGCAGTACTTC,CASKLSSYEQYF
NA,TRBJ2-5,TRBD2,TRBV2,TGTGCCAGCAGACTTCAGACGGGGGGAGGAGGGACCCAGTACTTC,CASRLQTGGGGTQYF
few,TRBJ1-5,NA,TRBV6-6,TGTGCCAGCAGTGCCTCAGGGGAGGGCAATCAGCCCCAGCATTTT,CASSASGEGNQPQHF
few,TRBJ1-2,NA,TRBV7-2,TGTGCCAGCAGCGAGGGCCGGAGGGGCTACACCTTC,CASSEGRRGYTF
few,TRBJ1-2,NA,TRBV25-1,TGTGCCAGCACCTACTACCCAACTAACTATGGCTACACCTTC,CASTYYPTNYGYTF
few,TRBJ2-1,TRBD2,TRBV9,TGTGCCAGCAGCGTAGACCGTAGCGGGAGGGGATACAATGAGCAGTTCTTC,CASSVDRSGRGYNEQFF
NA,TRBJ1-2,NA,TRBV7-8,TGTGCCAGCAGCGCACTCGCAACGAACTATGGCTACACCTTC,CASSALATNYGYTF
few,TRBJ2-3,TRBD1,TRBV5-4,TGTGCCAGCAGCCCGGGACAGTCCCATGCGCAGTATTTT,CASSPGQSHAQYF
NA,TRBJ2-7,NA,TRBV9,TGTGCCAGCTCCCGGCAGGGGGGCTACGAGCAGTACTTC,CASSRQGGYEQYF
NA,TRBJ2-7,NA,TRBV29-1,TGCAGCGCCGGCGTGAGGGCGGGGATACACTACGAGCAGTACTTC,CSAGVRAGIHYEQYF
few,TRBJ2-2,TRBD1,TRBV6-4,TGTGCCAGCAGTGGGGACAGAGCCACCGGGGAGCTGTTTTTT,CASSGDRATGELFF
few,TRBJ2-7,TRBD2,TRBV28,TGTGCCAGCAGTCTTAGCGGGAGGGCCGAGGAGCAGTACTTC,CASSLSGRAEEQYF
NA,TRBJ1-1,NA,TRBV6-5,TGTGCCAGCAGTTACGGAGGGGAGAACACTGAAGCTTTCTTT,CASSYGGENTEAFF
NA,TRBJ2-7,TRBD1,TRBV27,TGTGCCAGCCATTGTCACCCCGGGACAGAGAATTCCTACGAGCAGTACTTC,CASHCHPGTENSYEQYF
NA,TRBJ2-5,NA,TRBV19,TGTGCCAGTAGTATGAGAGCCCTGCCCCAAGAGACCCAGTACTTC,CASSMRALPQETQYF
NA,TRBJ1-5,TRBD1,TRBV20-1,TGCAGTGCCGAACAGGGGCAGCCCCAGCATTTT,CSAEQGQPQHF
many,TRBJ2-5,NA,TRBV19,TGTGCCACCTCTCAGGGGAGAGAGACCCAGTACTTC,CATSQGRETQYF
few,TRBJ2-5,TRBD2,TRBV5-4,TGTGCCAGCAGCTTGTCTAGCGGGAACCAAGAGACCCAGTACTTC,CASSLSSGNQETQYF
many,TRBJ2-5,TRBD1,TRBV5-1,TGCGCCAGCAGCTCGACAGGGCAAGAGACCCAGTACTTC,CASSSTGQETQYF
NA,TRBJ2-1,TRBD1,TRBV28,TGTGCCAGCACCTCGAGGGGGCACAATGAGCAGTTCTTC,CASTSRGHNEQFF
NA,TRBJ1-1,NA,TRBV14,TGTGCCAGCAGCCTGGACGGGAATGAAGCTTTCTTT,CASSLDGNEAFF
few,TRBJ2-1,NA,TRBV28,TGTGCCAGCAGCCCTATTCCCCCCCCGGGGGCCTACAATGAGCAGTTCTTC,CASSPIPPPGAYNEQFF
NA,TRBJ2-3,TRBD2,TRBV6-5,TGTGCCAGCCGGGGACTAGCTACAGATACGCAGTATTTT,CASRGLATDTQYF
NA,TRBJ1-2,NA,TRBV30,TGTGCCTGGAGGGAAGGGGTAGGCTACACCTTC,CAWREGVGYTF